This TCR beta chain comes out of a study of cytomegalovirus exposure and HLA in healthy donors. General study points: Researchers reported from a later analysis that most CMV-associated TCR beta chains appeared HLA-restricted. Donors belonging to an Asian-associated ancestry cluster reportedly showed fewer N-insertions in productive TCRs than the roughly 680-donor mean, according to what a later analysis found.

Both 60 Vbeta primers and 13 Jbeta primers went into the PCR. Repertoires were generated with immunoSEQ multiplex PCR, while TCRdb's copy carries only in-frame clones and drops some. Among approximately 180,000 clones, 55% to 75% were seen once, and the ten largest hold 2% to 3%. In its sample, this clone was seen a few times. Its target is not known. This receptor was taken from a human donor in good health. The sample comprised PBMCs.

In nucleotides, the CDR3 is TGTGCCAGCAGCGTAACACAGGGGGCAAAAGGCTACACCTTC. Protein product: CASSVTQGAKGYTF. The chain combines TRBV9 with TRBJ1-2; TRBD1 agrees at 9 bases. Losses at the gene ends were 1 base for V and 8 bases for J; bases not matched to a gene: 6. This CDR3 is built from 14 residues. Germline V CDR1 and CDR2: SGDLS, YYNGEE.